What follows are 21 T cell receptor beta chains derived from one specimen sequenced in a study of naive and memory T cell subsets. Study observations and caveats: Naive repertoires, especially CD8, held a few larger clonotypes, possibly memory cells re-expressing CD45RA.

These TCRs' antigens remain unknown. The beta constant-region primer was an equimolar mix of two oligonucleotides covering TRBC1 and TRBC2. Ligated cDNA was amplified by four rounds of PCR with nested alpha and beta constant-region primers and SP2. MiXCR was run by TCRdb on the UMI-ligation and nested PCR reads, yielding one entry per CDR3 protein. The table has tens of thousands of distinct CDR3 sequences, roughly 10% seen once. The specimen was naive CD4+ T cells from blood. These TCRs come from a human donor in good health.

In its sample, this clonotype was seen many times. The genes are TRBV5-6 and TRBJ1-1; D call uncertain. Germline values: CDR1 SGHDT, CDR2 YYEEEE. The CDR3 is 14 amino acids. Trimming removed 1 base at V and 1 base at J, with 8 bases between. CDR3: CASSLWKWNTEAFF. As DNA, the CDR3 is TGTGCCAGCAGCTTGTGGAAGTGGAACACTGAAGCTTTCTTT.

The chain employs TRBV6-2 or TRBV6-3 and TRBJ1-6, with D hard to call. The CDR3 is 17 amino acids. The germline gives CDR1 MNHEY, CDR2 SVGEGT. V shed 5 bases and J shed 13 bases, with 27 bases lying between them. The CDR3 DNA follows: TGTGCCAGCAGTCATCGGCGTCTGGCCTCCCCTTCGGATCCCCTCCACTTT. Protein: CASSHRRLASPSDPLHF.

This clonotype was observed a few times. The J gene is TRBJ2-7, the V gene TRBV7-2; TRBD1 matches at 9 bases. Germline lookup yields CDR1 SGHTA and CDR2 FQGNSA. V trimming: 3 bases; J trimming: 1 base; junction bases outside the gene matches: 4. CDR3 size: 15 residues. The CDR3 loop reads CASSFGTGLSYEQYF. As DNA, the CDR3 is TGTGCCAGCAGCTTCGGGACAGGGCTATCCTACGAGCAGTACTTC.

The chain is built from TRBV7-3 and TRBJ2-2; D might be TRBD2 (5 bases). V lost 6 bases and J 4 bases, leaving 9 bases between the germline ends. Germline CDR1 is SGHTA and CDR2 is FQGTGA. This CDR3 is built from 13 residues. CDR3 residues: CASRESGTGELFF. The DNA for the CDR3 is TGTGCCAGCAGAGAAAGCGGCACCGGGGAGCTGTTTTTT.

Only a few counts were recorded for this clonotype. This chain links TRBV11-1 with TRBJ1-1, with D uncertain. Looked up from germline, CDR1 is SGHAT and CDR2 is FQDESV (reference sequence). Deletions cut 6 bases from V and 9 bases from J, with 23 bases between. This CDR3 region has 15 residues. The CDR3 coding sequence is TGTGCCAGCAGTCCGACCGCAAACTCCGCGGGAAAAGCTTTCTTT. The encoded protein is CASSPTANSAGKAFF.

The genes are TRBV6-2 or TRBV6-3 and TRBJ1-5; D is possibly TRBD1 (6 bases). V lost 2 bases, J lost 5 bases, and 13 bases lay in between. This CDR3 comprises 15 residues. Germline V gene sequence: CDR1 MNHEY, CDR2 SVGEGT. CDR3 sequence reads: CASSYTSEGDQPQHF. The DNA for the CDR3 is TGTGCCAGCAGTTACACGTCGGAGGGGGATCAGCCCCAGCATTTT.

There are many counts of this clonotype. The rearrangement joins TRBV12-3 or TRBV12-4 to TRBJ2-7; TRBD1 matches 9 bases. V lost 5 bases to trimming and J lost 5 bases; unmatched junction nucleotides: 10. CDR3 length: 15 amino acids. The CDR3 coding sequence is TGTGCCAGCAGTACAGCCGGGACAGGGTCCCACGAGCAGTACTTC. Translated, it gives CASSTAGTGSHEQYF.

This clonotype was seen only a few times. The rearrangement uses TRBV7-2 and TRBJ1-5, with D perhaps matching TRBD1 (5 bases). The CDR3 spans 13 residues. Trimming pared 4 bases from V and 4 bases from J, leaving 8 bases between. Germline CDR1 is SGHTA and CDR2 is FQGNSA. The CDR3 loop is CASSSDINQPQHF. The CDR3 DNA is TGTGCCAGCAGCTCGGACATAAATCAGCCCCAGCATTTT.

This chain joins TRBV5-4 and TRBJ2-3, with TRBD2 matching 7 bases. Trimming cost V 4 bases and J 2 bases; bases outside gene matches: 13. Germline V gene sequence: CDR1 SGHNT, CDR2 YYREEE (reference sequence). This CDR3 spans 17 amino acids. CDR3 sequence: CASSRAGGSVVTDTQYF. CDR3 sequence (DNA): TGTGCCAGCAGCCGTGCCGGGGGGAGCGTCGTCACAGATACGCAGTATTTT.

The gene calls are TRBV7-2 and TRBJ1-5; 7 positions agree with TRBD1. Germline CDR1 and CDR2: SGHTA and FQGNSA. V lost 4 bases to trimming and J lost 6 bases; unmatched junction nucleotides: 6. The CDR3 has 14 residues. CDR3 in DNA: TGTGCCAGCAGCTCGGGACAGTCCTTTCAGCCCCAGCATTTT. It encodes CASSSGQSFQPQHF.

The V call is TRBV5-1, the J call TRBJ1-5; 7 bases align to TRBD1. With 0 bases clipped from V and 1 base from J, the junction kept 4 bases outside the gene matches. Germline lookup yields CDR1 SGHRS and CDR2 YFSETQ. There are 16 residues in the CDR3. The CDR3, as DNA: TGCGCCAGCAGCTTGGGAACAGGGGAGAGCAATCAGCCCCAGCATTTT. Its translation: CASSLGTGESNQPQHF.

This clonotype was recorded many times. The CDR3 loop reads CSASTEGNQPQHF. The CDR3 coding sequence is TGCAGTGCTAGTACGGAAGGCAATCAGCCCCAGCATTTT. The rearrangement links TRBV20-1 to TRBJ1-5; D is undetermined. The CDR3 extends over 13 amino acids. The V gene lost 3 bases and the J gene lost 2 bases, with 8 bases spanning the gap. Germline V gene data show CDR1 as DFQATT and CDR2 as SNEGSKA (reference sequence).

Ten or more counts support this clonotype. The chain couples TRBV29-1 to TRBJ2-1, with D possibly TRBD2 on 6 matching bases. The CDR3 is 13 amino acids. CDR1 SQVTM and CDR2 ANQGSEA come from the germline V gene. Deletions cut 7 bases from V and 6 bases from J, with 16 bases between. The CDR3: CSGRGRAGNEQFF. CDR3 nucleotide sequence: TGCAGCGGACGCGGTAGAGCGGGCAATGAGCAGTTCTTC.

There are a few counts of this clonotype. The rearrangement links TRBV20-1 to TRBJ2-7; D gene uncertain. Germline CDR1 reads DFQATT; CDR2 reads SNEGSKA (reference sequence). The CDR3 sequence is 11 residues long. CDR3: CRASRQYEQYF. The CDR3 region has the DNA TGCAGAGCCAGCCGCCAATACGAGCAGTACTTC.

In this sample, this clonotype turned up many times. V usage is TRBV7-2 and J usage is TRBJ2-1; 10 bases match TRBD2. The CDR3 totals 15 residues. CDR1 SGHTA and CDR2 FQGNSA come from the germline V gene. The V and J ends lost 5 bases and 7 bases, in that order; junction bases with no gene match: 8. This CDR3 reads CASSPSSGSGNEQFF. The CDR3 DNA follows: TGTGCCAGCAGCCCATCTAGCGGGAGTGGGAATGAGCAGTTCTTC.

This clonotype was seen only a few times. V and J are TRBV10-3 and TRBJ1-1, with D possibly TRBD1 on 5 matching bases. The CDR3 length is 12 residues. Germline CDR1 ENHRY, CDR2 SYGVKD. The V end lost 6 bases, the J end lost 1 base, and 6 bases lay between the germline ends. In DNA form, the CDR3 reads TGTGCCATCAGCGACAGGAACACTGAAGCTTTCTTT. This gives the protein CAISDRNTEAFF.

The gene calls are TRBV5-1 and TRBJ2-7; D is unresolved. The CDR3 consists of 13 residues. V lost 4 bases and J 3 bases, leaving 11 bases between the germline ends. CDR1 is SGHRS, CDR2 YFSETQ, per germline. The CDR3 is CASSRIDNYEQYF. The CDR3 DNA is TGCGCCAGCAGCCGAATCGACAACTACGAGCAGTACTTC.

The chain recombines TRBV7-2 with TRBJ1-6; D might be TRBD1 (5 bases). The CDR3 is 14 residues long. Germline-derived CDR1 and CDR2 are SGHTA and FQGNSA. Trimming took 7 bases from V and 9 from J, leaving 16 bases between them. For the CDR3, the DNA is TGTGCCAGCACCCAACAGGCTTCGGTTTCACCCCTCCACTTT. It codes for CASTQQASVSPLHF.

The chain employs TRBV20-1 and TRBJ2-1, with 7 bases matching TRBD2. The germline CDR1 and CDR2 sequences are DFQATT and SNEGSKA (reference sequence). The CDR3 contains 14 residues. The ends lost 6 bases at V and 1 base at J; junction bases unmatched: 6. The CDR3 loop is CSARPGGSYNEQFF. CDR3 nucleotide sequence: TGCAGTGCCCGCCCGGGAGGTTCCTACAATGAGCAGTTCTTC.

This clonotype was recorded many times. This chain joins TRBV6-1 and TRBJ2-7; D unresolved. Germline CDR1 reads MNHNS; CDR2 reads SASEGT. CDR3 length equals 11 residues. V shed 6 bases and J shed 4 bases, with 7 bases lying between them. CDR3 in DNA: TGTGCCAGCAGCGGAGTGTACGAGCAGTACTTC. Protein sequence: CASSGVYEQYF.

The rearrangement links TRBV5-1 to TRBJ2-7; 8 nucleotides align to TRBD1. Germline V lookup: CDR1 SGHRS, CDR2 YFSETQ. V lost 0 bases to trimming and J lost 0 bases; unmatched junction nucleotides: 2. This CDR3 region has 15 residues. For the CDR3, the DNA is TGCGCCAGCAGCTTGGGGACAGGGTTCTCCTACGAGCAGTACTTC. Translating it yields CASSLGTGFSYEQYF.